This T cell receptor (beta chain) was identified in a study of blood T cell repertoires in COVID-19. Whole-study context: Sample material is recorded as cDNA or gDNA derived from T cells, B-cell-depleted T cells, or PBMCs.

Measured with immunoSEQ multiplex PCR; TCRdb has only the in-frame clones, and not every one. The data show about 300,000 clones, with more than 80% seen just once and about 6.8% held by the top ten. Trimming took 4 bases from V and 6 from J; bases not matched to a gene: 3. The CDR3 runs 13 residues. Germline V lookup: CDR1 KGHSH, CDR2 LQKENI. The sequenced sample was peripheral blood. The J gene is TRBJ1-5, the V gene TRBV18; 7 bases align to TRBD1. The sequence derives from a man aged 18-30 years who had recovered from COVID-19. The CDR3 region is CASSLQGSQPQHF. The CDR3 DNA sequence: TGTGCCAGCTCACTACAGGGGAGTCAGCCCCAGCATTTT.